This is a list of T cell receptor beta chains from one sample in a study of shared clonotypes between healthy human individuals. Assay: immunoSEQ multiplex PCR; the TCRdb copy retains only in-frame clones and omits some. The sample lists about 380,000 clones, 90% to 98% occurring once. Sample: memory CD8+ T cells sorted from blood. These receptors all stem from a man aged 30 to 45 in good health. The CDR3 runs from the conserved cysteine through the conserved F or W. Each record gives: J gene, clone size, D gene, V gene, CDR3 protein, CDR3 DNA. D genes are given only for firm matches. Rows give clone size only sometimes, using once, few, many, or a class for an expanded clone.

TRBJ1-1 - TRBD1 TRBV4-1 CASSQTFGTGGTEAFF TGCGCCAGCAGCCAAACGTTCGGGACAGGGGGCACTGAAGCTTTCTTT
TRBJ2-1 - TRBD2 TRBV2 CASSVEAGGRGLF TGTGCCAGCAGTGTAGAAGCGGGGGGCCGTGGTCTCTTC
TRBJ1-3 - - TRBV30 CAWSGRGSGNTIYF TGTGCCTGGAGTGGACGGGGCTCTGGAAACACCATATATTTT
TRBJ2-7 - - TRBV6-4 CASPDSPSYEQYF TGTGCCAGCCCGGACTCACCCTCCTACGAGCAGTACTTC
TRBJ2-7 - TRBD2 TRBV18 CASSPRLAGTYEQYF TGTGCCAGCTCACCGCGACTAGCGGGGACCTACGAGCAGTACTTC
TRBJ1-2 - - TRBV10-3 CAIRFSGDPPSGYTF TGTGCCATCAGATTTTCAGGGGATCCCCCGAGCGGCTACACCTTC
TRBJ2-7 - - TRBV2 CASSGDSGTWKSEQYF TGTGCCAGCAGTGGGGACTCCGGGACCTGGAAATCCGAGCAGTACTTC
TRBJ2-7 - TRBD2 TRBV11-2 CASSFGLARTYEQYF TGTGCCAGCAGCTTTGGACTAGCGAGAACCTACGAGCAGTACTTC
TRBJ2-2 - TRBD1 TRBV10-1 CASRQGANTGELFF TGCGCCAGCAGACAGGGGGCGAACACCGGGGAGCTGTTTTTT
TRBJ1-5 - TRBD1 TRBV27 CASSLSTGRNQPQHF TGTGCCAGCAGTTTATCGACAGGGCGCAATCAGCCCCAGCATTTT
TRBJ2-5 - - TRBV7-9 CASSSGQPRAQYF TGTGCCAGCAGCTCCGGACAGCCTCGGGCCCAGTACTTC
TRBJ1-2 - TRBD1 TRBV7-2 CASSFRDRTGGYTF TGTGCCAGCAGCTTCCGGGACAGAACAGGTGGCTACACCTTC
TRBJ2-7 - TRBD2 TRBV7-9 CASSGSGTSGIPSSYEQYF TGTGCCAGCAGCGGATCCGGGACTAGCGGAATACCGAGCTCCTACGAGCAGTACTTC
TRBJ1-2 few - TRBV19 CASSIGRGYGYTF TGTGCCAGTAGTATCGGTCGCGGCTATGGCTACACCTTC
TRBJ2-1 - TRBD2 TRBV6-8 CASRALREVDNEQFF TGTGCCAGCAGGGCCCTGCGGGAGGTTGACAATGAGCAGTTCTTC
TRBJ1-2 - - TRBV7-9 CASSRDTAPSHGYTF TGTGCCAGCAGCAGAGACACCGCACCCTCCCATGGCTACACCTTC
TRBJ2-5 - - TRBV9 CASSGWASVHQETQYF TGTGCCAGCAGCGGTTGGGCTAGCGTACACCAAGAGACCCAGTACTTC
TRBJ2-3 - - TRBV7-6 CASSLGPGETDTQYF TGTGCCAGCAGCTTGGGGCCAGGGGAAACAGATACGCAGTATTTT
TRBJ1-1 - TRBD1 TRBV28 CASRSPGQGKAEAFF TGTGCCAGCAGATCCCCGGGACAGGGGAAGGCTGAAGCTTTCTTT